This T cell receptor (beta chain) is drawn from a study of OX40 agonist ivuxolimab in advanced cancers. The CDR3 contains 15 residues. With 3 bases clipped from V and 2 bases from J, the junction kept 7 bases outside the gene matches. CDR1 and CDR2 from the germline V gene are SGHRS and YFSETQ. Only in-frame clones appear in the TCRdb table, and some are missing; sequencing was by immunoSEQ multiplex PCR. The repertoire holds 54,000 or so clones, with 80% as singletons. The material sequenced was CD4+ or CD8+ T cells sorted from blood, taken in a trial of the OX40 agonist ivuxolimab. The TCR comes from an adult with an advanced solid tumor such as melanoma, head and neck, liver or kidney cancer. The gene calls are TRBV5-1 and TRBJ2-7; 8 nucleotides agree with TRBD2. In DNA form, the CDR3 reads TGCGCCAGCAGCTCCTCGGGGCGGGGGGCCTACGAGCAGTACTTC. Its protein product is CASSSSGRGAYEQYF.